These T cell receptor beta chains were read from a single sample in a study of T cells in Graves' hyperthyroidism and ophthalmopathy. TCRdb reprocessed the multiplex PCR reads with MiXCR, giving one entry per CDR3 protein. The table includes approximately 300,000 distinct CDR3 sequences, approximately 17% detected once. Sample: blood. The receptor set was obtained from a woman aged 55 to 70 with Graves' ophthalmopathy. Each CDR3 is given with its conserved first and last residue. D genes are given only for firm matches.

j_gene	v_gene	d_gene	len	CDR3aa
TRBJ1-5	TRBV20-1	.	15	CSARDSAYSNQPQHF
TRBJ2-7	TRBV4-1	.	16	CASSQVDLLSSYEQYF
TRBJ2-3	TRBV7-9	.	15	CASSPQTGDTDTQYF
TRBJ2-1	TRBV5-1	.	13	CASSHDSYNEQFF
TRBJ1-5	TRBV19	.	16	CASSIQASGSYQPQHF
TRBJ2-1	TRBV5-1	.	14	CASSLEQGGNEQFF
TRBJ2-7	TRBV18	.	15	CASSPGGDRNYEQYF
TRBJ1-4	TRBV24-1	TRBD1	15	CATSDPGQGREKLFF
TRBJ1-3	TRBV28	.	18	CASSLFPLTVSSGNTIYF
TRBJ2-3	TRBV5-6	TRBD2	19	CASSFRASGILGLTDTQYF
TRBJ2-5	TRBV9	.	16	CASSGGGRELVETQYF
TRBJ2-7	TRBV18	.	16	CASSPPFPRGNYEQYF
TRBJ2-3	TRBV11-1	.	16	CASSLSGQYSTDTQYF
TRBJ1-1	TRBV2	TRBD1	13	CASTGQVNTEAFF
TRBJ2-1	TRBV20-1	TRBD2	14	CSAPTSGRVNEQFF
TRBJ2-7	TRBV6-2/TRBV6-3	.	15	CASSWFSAGHYEQYF
TRBJ2-2	TRBV6-1	.	15	CASRAGTANTGELFF
TRBJ1-5	TRBV19	.	12	CASSLTGQPQHF
TRBJ2-1	TRBV10-3	TRBD2	15	CAISPGLAGNNEQFF
TRBJ2-1	TRBV7-9	TRBD1	13	CASSLGQANEQFF
TRBJ2-5	TRBV28	.	16	CASSLFPGRGKETQYF
TRBJ2-7	TRBV5-1	.	14	CASSRGGGDYEQYF
TRBJ2-3	TRBV9	.	15	CASSPSPGSTDTQYF
TRBJ2-1	TRBV19	TRBD2	17	CASSIDKAGGLYNEQFF
TRBJ1-2	TRBV27	TRBD1	14	CASSSTGGVYGYTF
TRBJ1-2	TRBV2	.	14	CASNSRDKIDGYTF
TRBJ1-4	TRBV20-1	.	13	CSATQAVEEKLFF
TRBJ1-3	TRBV19	.	15	CASSSGRPGGNTIYF
TRBJ1-3	TRBV7-2	.	16	CASSLALGASGNTIYF
TRBJ1-6	TRBV6-1	.	12	CASTKVGAHLHF
TRBJ2-1	TRBV20-1	.	13	CSARLTGRQGQFF
TRBJ2-1	TRBV18	.	18	CASSPIPGIHPQDNEQFF
TRBJ2-5	TRBV2	TRBD1	13	CASGNRGRETQYF
TRBJ2-1	TRBV28	.	14	CASSPEGGGDEQFF